Following are 25 T cell receptor beta chains from one sample sequenced in a study of T-cell memory formation after mild COVID-19. TCRdb re-derived calls from the 5' RACE reads in MiXCR, one entry per CDR3 protein. The table records approximately 260,000 distinct CDR3 sequences, over 15% of them present only once. The specimen sequenced was PBMCs or a T cell subset sorted from them (not recorded which). These TCRs come from a man aged 18 to 29 who had mild COVID-19 (a few samples of this study predate the infection). Cell type and time point are not known.

The chain carries TRBV7-2 and TRBJ1-4; maybe TRBD1 (6 bases). Germline V gene lookup returns CDR1 SGHTA and CDR2 FQGNSA. V shed 5 bases and J shed 2 bases, with 9 bases lying between them. The CDR3 is 14 amino acids. The CDR3 DNA follows: TGTGCCAGCAGCCCTACAGGGACTAATGAAAAACTGTTTTTT. It translates to CASSPTGTNEKLFF.

This clonotype was seen ten or more times. This sequence joins TRBV30 and TRBJ2-2; D is undetermined. Trimming pared 5 bases from V and 7 bases from J, leaving 8 bases between. This CDR3 spans 11 amino acids. Germline V gene data show CDR1 as GTSNPN and CDR2 as SVGIG (reference sequence). The CDR3 DNA is TGTGCCTGGGCGGTGGGCGGGGAGCTGTTTTTT. Translation gives CAWAVGGELFF.

This clonotype came up a few times. The chain carries TRBV28 and TRBJ2-3; D remains ambiguous. Germline assignment: CDR1 MDHEN and CDR2 SYDVKM. The CDR3 is 13 residues long. Trimming stripped 4 bases from V and 3 bases from J, with 8 bases between. The CDR3 DNA is TGTGCCAGCAGTTCGGGTAGTACAGATACGCAGTATTTT. This gives the protein CASSSGSTDTQYF.

This clonotype was observed a few times. The V and J genes are TRBV18 and TRBJ2-7; D might be TRBD2 (5 bases). CDR1 is KGHSH and CDR2 is LQKENI in the germline V gene. V dropped 3 bases and J dropped 5 bases, with 14 bases sitting between them. There are 14 residues in the CDR3. As DNA, the CDR3 is TGTGCCAGCTCACCCGGGCGAGGGTGGAACGAGCAGTACTTC. It codes for CASSPGRGWNEQYF.

This clonotype was detected ten times or more. The chain carries TRBV7-2 and TRBJ1-2; a weak D match, TRBD1 (6 bases). V was pared by 7 bases and J by 1 base, with 13 bases between. The CDR3 sequence is 14 residues long. CDR1 is SGHTA and CDR2 is FQGNSA in the germline V gene. The CDR3 sequence: CASTQMDSNYGYTF. Here the CDR3 DNA reads TGTGCCAGCACCCAAATGGACAGTAACTATGGCTACACCTTC.

This sequence joins TRBV5-6 and TRBJ2-3; D may match TRBD1 or TRBD2 (5 bases each). The V end lost 5 bases, the J end lost 4 bases, and 11 bases lay between the germline ends. Germline V gives CDR1 SGHDT, CDR2 YYEEEE. The CDR3 sequence is 13 residues long. The CDR3 protein is CASRGVGADTQYF. CDR3 in DNA: TGTGCCAGCAGGGGGGTGGGGGCAGATACGCAGTATTTT.

V usage is TRBV12-2 and J usage is TRBJ2-5; the D segment call TRBD2 is taken from the table without a DNA check. TRBV12-2 is tagged as a pseudogene. The CDR3 consists of 18 residues. This CDR3 is CASRLAGLAAGGWETQYF. The CDR3 DNA reads as TGTGCAAGTCGCTTAGCGGGACTAGCGGCCGGAGGGTGGGAGACCCAGTACTTC.

The rearrangement joins TRBV20-1 to TRBJ2-7, with 9 bases fitting TRBD1. V shed 4 bases and J 1 base; nucleotides not matched to a gene: 2. Germline CDR1 and CDR2: DFQATT and SNEGSKA (reference sequence). The CDR3 runs to 13 residues. Written as DNA, the CDR3 is TGCAGTGCTACGGACAGGGGATCCTACGAGCAGTACTTC. It specifies CSATDRGSYEQYF.

This clonotype was counted at least ten times. This chain links TRBV7-6 with TRBJ2-5; unclear D gene. The CDR3 extends over 13 amino acids. Deletions cut 4 bases from V and 5 bases from J, with 11 bases between. Germline V lookup: CDR1 SGHVS, CDR2 FNYEAQ. CDR3 amino acids: CASSSLDGETQYF. DNA of the CDR3: TGTGCCAGCAGCTCCCTAGATGGGGAGACCCAGTACTTC.

In its sample, this clonotype was seen many times. V usage is TRBV16 and J usage is TRBJ2-6; D gene ambiguous. The CDR3 is 13 amino acids. V was clipped by 0 bases and J by 3 bases, with 0 bases between them. Looked up from germline, CDR1 is KGHSY and CDR2 is FQNENV. DNA of the CDR3: TGTGCCAGCAGCCAATCTGGGGCCAACGTCCTGACTTTC. Its protein is CASSQSGANVLTF.

This clonotype appeared a few times. The genes are TRBV5-1 and TRBJ2-5, with no clear D. CDR3 length: 14 amino acids. Germline V CDR1 and CDR2: SGHRS, YFSETQ. Trimming left V 1 base short and J 5 bases short, with 12 bases between. CDR3 loop: CASSLRASRETQYF. The DNA for the CDR3 is TGCGCCAGCAGCTTGAGGGCTAGTCGGGAGACCCAGTACTTC.

The sample holds a few counts of this clonotype. This sequence joins TRBV5-1 and TRBJ2-2; unclear D gene. The CDR3 has 16 residues. Trimming left V 5 bases short and J 0 bases short, with 14 bases between. The germline V gene encodes CDR1 SGHRS and CDR2 YFSETQ. The chain's CDR3 is CASSYETATNTGELFF. The CDR3 DNA follows: TGCGCCAGCAGTTACGAGACTGCTACGAACACCGGGGAGCTGTTTTTT.

This clonotype was seen many times. The V call is TRBV18, the J call TRBJ2-5; 7 bases are a match to TRBD2. V was clipped by 8 bases and J by 2 bases; unmatched bases: 5. There are 13 residues in the CDR3. Per germline, CDR1 KGHSH and CDR2 LQKENI. The CDR3 DNA reads TGTGCCAGCAGCCCCGGGGGGCAAGAGACCCAGTACTTC. Translated, it gives CASSPGGQETQYF.

This clonotype turned up a few times. The chain employs TRBV10-3 and TRBJ2-3; 9 bases line up with TRBD2. The CDR3 consists of 14 residues. V lost 8 bases to trimming and J lost 4 bases; unmatched junction nucleotides: 7. The germline CDR1 and CDR2 sequences are ENHRY and SYGVKD. CDR3 DNA sequence: TGTGCCATCTCCTTGCGGGGGGGCGCAGATACGCAGTATTTT. It translates to CAISLRGGADTQYF.

This clonotype has only a few counts. This chain connects TRBV28 to TRBJ1-2; D might be TRBD1 (5 bases). Germline V CDR1 and CDR2: MDHEN, SYDVKM. V was trimmed by 1 base and J by 9 bases, leaving 12 bases between them. This CDR3 comprises 13 residues. This chain's CDR3 is CASSLLQGGSYTF. Written as DNA, the CDR3 is TGTGCCAGCAGTTTATTGCAGGGCGGTAGCTACACCTTC.

This rearrangement joins TRBV18 to TRBJ2-5, with 7 bases lining up with TRBD2. This CDR3 spans 14 amino acids. Looked up from germline, CDR1 is KGHSH and CDR2 is LQKENI. V lost 4 bases, J lost 1 base, and 3 bases stayed unmatched. CDR3 DNA: TGTGCCAGCTCACAGACTAGCTCCCAAGAGACCCAGTACTTC. It translates to CASSQTSSQETQYF.

This clonotype showed up just a few times. The rearrangement uses TRBV4-3 and TRBJ1-2; no clear D. The length of the CDR3 is 14 residues. Germline-derived CDR1 and CDR2 are LGHNA and YSLEER. V gave up 0 bases and J gave up 8 bases, with 13 bases separating them. This chain's CDR3 is CASSQDISEGGYTF. The CDR3 coding sequence is TGCGCCAGCAGCCAAGATATCTCTGAGGGAGGCTACACCTTC.

This chain connects TRBV4-1 to TRBJ1-2, with D tentatively TRBD1 (5 bases). Germline CDR1 reads MGHRA; CDR2 reads YSYEKL. The V end was cut by 1 base, the J end by 5 bases, with 11 bases between. The CDR3 contains 14 residues. DNA of the CDR3: TGCGCCAGCAGCCAAGGTCCCGAGGGGTATGGCTACACCTTC. This gives the protein CASSQGPEGYGYTF.

This clonotype was counted between two and nine times. This chain joins TRBV6-2 or TRBV6-3 and TRBJ1-1; unclear D gene. Looked up from germline, CDR1 is MNHEY and CDR2 is SVGEGT. V was pared by 0 bases and J by 1 base, with 0 bases between. The CDR3 is made up of 12 amino acids. The CDR3 loop reads CASSYSNTEAFF. Here the CDR3 DNA reads TGTGCCAGCAGTTACTCGAACACTGAAGCTTTCTTT.

The chain employs TRBV5-1 and TRBJ1-1; D gene uncertain. This CDR3 contains 13 residues. The V gene's germline CDR1 is SGHRS and CDR2 YFSETQ. V dropped 1 base and J dropped 1 base, with 5 bases sitting between them. For the CDR3, the DNA is TGCGCCAGCAGCTTGTTCGGGAACACTGAAGCTTTCTTT. Translated: CASSLFGNTEAFF.

The V gene is TRBV3-1, the J gene TRBJ1-3; D may be TRBD1 (5 bases). Trimming pared 1 base from V and 3 bases from J, leaving 7 bases between. Per the germline V gene, CDR1 is LGHDT and CDR2 is YNNKEL (reference sequence). The CDR3 extends over 14 amino acids. The CDR3 region is CASSQGDGGNTIYF. In DNA form, the CDR3 reads TGTGCCAGCAGCCAAGGGGACGGTGGAAACACCATATATTTT.

J is TRBJ1-5 and V is TRBV20-1, with 7 bases that match TRBD1. The germline gives CDR1 DFQATT, CDR2 SNEGSKA (reference sequence). V was clipped by 0 bases and J by 4 bases; unmatched bases: 9. The CDR3 length is 16 residues. CDR3 in DNA: TGCAGTGCTAGAGATAGGAGGCAGGGGGGGAATCAGCCCCAGCATTTT. It yields the protein CSARDRRQGGNQPQHF.

The V and J genes are TRBV7-9 and TRBJ1-1, with D hard to call. The CDR3 totals 13 residues. The V and J ends lost 3 bases and 1 base respectively, with 6 bases between them. Germline V gene sequence: CDR1 SEHNR, CDR2 FQNEAQ (reference sequence). The CDR3 nucleotides read TGTGCCAGCAGCTTTGACCCGAACACTGAAGCTTTCTTT. As protein: CASSFDPNTEAFF.

This clonotype was found many times. V is TRBV4-1 and J is TRBJ2-2; the match to TRBD2 covers 7 bases. The CDR3 sequence is 16 residues long. Germline V gene data show CDR1 as MGHRA and CDR2 as YSYEKL. Trimming cost V 4 bases and J 6 bases; bases outside gene matches: 11. The CDR3, as DNA: TGCGCCAGCAGCCCTCCCCAGCGGGGAAGGGCCGGGGAGCTGTTTTTT. Its protein product is CASSPPQRGRAGELFF.

V is TRBV6-6 and J is TRBJ2-1; D is possibly TRBD2 (6 bases). CDR3 size: 14 residues. The germline V and J ends were trimmed by 0 bases and 6 bases, with 9 bases remaining between them. Germline V gene lookup returns CDR1 MNHNY and CDR2 SVGAGI (reference sequence). CDR3 in amino acids: CASSYSREVNEQFF. DNA for the CDR3: TGTGCCAGCAGTTACTCAAGGGAGGTCAATGAGCAGTTCTTC.